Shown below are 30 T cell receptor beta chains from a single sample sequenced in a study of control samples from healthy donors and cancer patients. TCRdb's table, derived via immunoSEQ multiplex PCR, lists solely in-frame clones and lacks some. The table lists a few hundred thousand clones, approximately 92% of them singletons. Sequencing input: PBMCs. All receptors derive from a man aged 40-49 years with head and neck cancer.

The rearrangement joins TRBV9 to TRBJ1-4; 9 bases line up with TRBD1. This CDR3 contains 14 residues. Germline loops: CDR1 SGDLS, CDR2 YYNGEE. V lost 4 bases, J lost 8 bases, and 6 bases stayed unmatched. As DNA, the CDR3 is TGTGCCAGCAGCCCACAGGGGGCGGAGGAAAAACTGTTTTTT. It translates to CASSPQGAEEKLFF.

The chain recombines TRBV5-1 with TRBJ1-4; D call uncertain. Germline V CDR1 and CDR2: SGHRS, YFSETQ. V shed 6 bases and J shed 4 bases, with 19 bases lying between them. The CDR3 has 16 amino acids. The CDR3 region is CASTPSDLMGNEKLFF. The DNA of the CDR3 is TGCGCCAGCACCCCATCGGACCTAATGGGTAATGAAAAACTGTTTTTT.

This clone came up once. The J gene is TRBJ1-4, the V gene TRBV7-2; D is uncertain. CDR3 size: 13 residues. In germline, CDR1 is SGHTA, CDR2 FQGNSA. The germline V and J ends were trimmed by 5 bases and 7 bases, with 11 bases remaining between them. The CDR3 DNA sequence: TGTGCCAGCAGCCTTGCACTGGGTGAAAAACTGTTTTTT. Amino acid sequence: CASSLALGEKLFF.

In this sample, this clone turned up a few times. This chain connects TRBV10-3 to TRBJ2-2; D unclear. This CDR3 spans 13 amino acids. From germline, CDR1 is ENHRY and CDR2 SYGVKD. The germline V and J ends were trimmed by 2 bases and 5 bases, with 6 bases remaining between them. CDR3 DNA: TGTGCCATCAGTGAGCAGGTGACCGGGGAGCTGTTTTTT. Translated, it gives CAISEQVTGELFF.

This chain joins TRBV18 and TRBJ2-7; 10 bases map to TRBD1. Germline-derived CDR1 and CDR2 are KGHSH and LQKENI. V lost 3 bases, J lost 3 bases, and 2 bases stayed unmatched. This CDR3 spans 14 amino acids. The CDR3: CASSPGTGVYEQYF. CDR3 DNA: TGTGCCAGCTCACCCGGGACAGGGGTCTACGAGCAGTACTTC.

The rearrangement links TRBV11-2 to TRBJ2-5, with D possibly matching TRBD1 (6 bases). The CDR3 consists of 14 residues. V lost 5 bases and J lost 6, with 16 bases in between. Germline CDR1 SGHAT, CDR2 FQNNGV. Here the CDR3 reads CASSPAMGTKTQYF. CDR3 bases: TGTGCCAGCAGCCCCGCCATGGGGACAAAGACCCAGTACTTC.

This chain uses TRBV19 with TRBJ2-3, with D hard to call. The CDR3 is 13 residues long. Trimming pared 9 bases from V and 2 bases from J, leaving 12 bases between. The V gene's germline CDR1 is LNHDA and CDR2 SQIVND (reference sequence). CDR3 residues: CASKPVHTDTQYF. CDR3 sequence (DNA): TGTGCCAGCAAACCAGTGCACACAGATACGCAGTATTTT.

CDR3 loop: CSASAGDVTYEQYF. CDR3 sequence (DNA): TGCAGTGCTAGTGCAGGGGACGTTACCTACGAGCAGTACTTC. The gene calls are TRBV20-1 and TRBJ2-7; weak D call: TRBD1 (6 bases). CDR3 length: 14 residues. Germline loops: CDR1 DFQATT, CDR2 SNEGSKA (reference sequence). Trimming removed 3 bases at V and 2 bases at J, with 14 bases between.

Here the CDR3 reads CASSGVSSYEQYF. CDR3 nucleotide sequence: TGTGCCAGCAGCGGGGTAAGCTCCTACGAGCAGTACTTC. This chain connects TRBV7-9 to TRBJ2-7; unclear D gene. The CDR3 loop spans 13 amino acids. V lost 5 bases and J lost 0, with 8 bases in between. CDR1 is SEHNR, CDR2 FQNEAQ, per germline (reference sequence).

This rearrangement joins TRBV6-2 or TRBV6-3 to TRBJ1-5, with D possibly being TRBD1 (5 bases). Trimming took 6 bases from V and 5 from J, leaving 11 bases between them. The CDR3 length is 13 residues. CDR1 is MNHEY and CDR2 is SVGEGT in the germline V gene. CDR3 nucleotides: TGTGCCAGCAGCTGGGGGTGGGATCAGCCCCAGCATTTT. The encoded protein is CASSWGWDQPQHF.

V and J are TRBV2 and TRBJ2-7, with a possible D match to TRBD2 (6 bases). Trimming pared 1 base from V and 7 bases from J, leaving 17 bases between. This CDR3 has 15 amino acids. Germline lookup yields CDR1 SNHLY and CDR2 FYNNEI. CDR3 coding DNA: TGTGCCAGCAGTGAAGAACCGGGCGTAGGAGGGGAGCAGTACTTC. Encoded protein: CASSEEPGVGGEQYF.

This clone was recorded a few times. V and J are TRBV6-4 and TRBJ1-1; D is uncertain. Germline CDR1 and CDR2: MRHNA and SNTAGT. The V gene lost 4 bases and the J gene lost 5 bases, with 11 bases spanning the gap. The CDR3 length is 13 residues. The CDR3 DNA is TGTGCCAGCAGTGCCCTTGTTGGGACTGAAGCTTTCTTT. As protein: CASSALVGTEAFF.

The CDR3 nucleotides read TGTGCCACCTACACCGGGACTAGCGGGGCGAACACCGGGGAGCTGTTTTTT. Amino acids: CATYTGTSGANTGELFF. The J gene is TRBJ2-2, the V gene TRBV2; the match to TRBD2 covers 13 bases. Germline-derived CDR1 and CDR2 are SNHLY and FYNNEI. V shed 10 bases, J shed 0 bases, and the junction held 8 bases outside the gene matches. This CDR3 spans 17 amino acids.

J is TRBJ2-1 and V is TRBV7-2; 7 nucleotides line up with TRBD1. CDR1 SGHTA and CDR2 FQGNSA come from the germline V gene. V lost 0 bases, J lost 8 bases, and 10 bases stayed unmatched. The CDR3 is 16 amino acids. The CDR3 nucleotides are TGTGCCAGCAGCTTAGCGCTAGCTAGCCAGGGGGATGAGCAGTTCTTC. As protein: CASSLALASQGDEQFF.

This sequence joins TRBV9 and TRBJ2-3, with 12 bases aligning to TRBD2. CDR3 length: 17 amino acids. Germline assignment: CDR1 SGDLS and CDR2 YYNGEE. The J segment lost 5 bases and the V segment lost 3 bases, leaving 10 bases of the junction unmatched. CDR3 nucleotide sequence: TGTGCCAGCAGCGCGGGACGGCTAGCGGGAGGGGAAGATACGCAGTATTTT. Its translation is CASSAGRLAGGEDTQYF.

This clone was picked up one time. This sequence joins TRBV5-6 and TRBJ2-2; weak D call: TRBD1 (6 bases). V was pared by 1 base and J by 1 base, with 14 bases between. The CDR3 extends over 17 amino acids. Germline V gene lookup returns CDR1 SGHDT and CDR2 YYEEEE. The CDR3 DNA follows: TGTGCCAGCAGCTTGATGGCAGGGGCGTTGAACACCGGGGAGCTGTTTTTT. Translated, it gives CASSLMAGALNTGELFF.

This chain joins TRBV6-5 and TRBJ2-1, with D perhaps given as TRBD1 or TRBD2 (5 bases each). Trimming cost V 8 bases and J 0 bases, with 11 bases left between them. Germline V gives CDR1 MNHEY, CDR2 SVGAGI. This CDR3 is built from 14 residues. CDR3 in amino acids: CASAPGPSYNEQFF. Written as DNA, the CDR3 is TGTGCCAGCGCGCCGGGGCCCTCCTACAATGAGCAGTTCTTC.

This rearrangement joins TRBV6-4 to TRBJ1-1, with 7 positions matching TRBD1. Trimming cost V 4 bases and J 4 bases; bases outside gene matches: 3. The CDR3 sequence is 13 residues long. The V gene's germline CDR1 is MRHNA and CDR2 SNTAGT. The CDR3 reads CASSGSGGTEAFF. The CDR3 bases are TGTGCCAGCAGTGGATCAGGGGGCACTGAAGCTTTCTTT.

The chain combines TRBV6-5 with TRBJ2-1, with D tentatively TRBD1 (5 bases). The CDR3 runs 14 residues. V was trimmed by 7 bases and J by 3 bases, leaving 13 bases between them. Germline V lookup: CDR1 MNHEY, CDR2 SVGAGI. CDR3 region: CASTKGRFYNEQFF. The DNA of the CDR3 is TGTGCCAGCACCAAGGGGCGGTTCTACAATGAGCAGTTCTTC.

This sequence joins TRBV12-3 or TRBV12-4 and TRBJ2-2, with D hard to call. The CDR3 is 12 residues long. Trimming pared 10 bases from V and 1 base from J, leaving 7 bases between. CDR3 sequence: CATYGNTGELFF. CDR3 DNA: TGTGCCACCTACGGGAACACCGGGGAGCTGTTTTTT.

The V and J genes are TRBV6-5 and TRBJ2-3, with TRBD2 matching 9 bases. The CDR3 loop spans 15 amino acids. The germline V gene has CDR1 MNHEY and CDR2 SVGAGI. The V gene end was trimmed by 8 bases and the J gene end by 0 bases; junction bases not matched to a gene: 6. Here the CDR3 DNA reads TGTGCCAGCGGCCGGCGGGAGGGAAGCACAGATACGCAGTATTTT. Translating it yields CASGRREGSTDTQYF.

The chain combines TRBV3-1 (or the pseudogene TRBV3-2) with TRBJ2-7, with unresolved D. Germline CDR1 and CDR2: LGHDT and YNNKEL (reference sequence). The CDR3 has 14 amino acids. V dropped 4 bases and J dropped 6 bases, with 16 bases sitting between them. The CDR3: CASSPLRDAAEQYF. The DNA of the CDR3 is TGTGCCAGCAGCCCCCTTAGGGATGCGGCCGAGCAGTACTTC.

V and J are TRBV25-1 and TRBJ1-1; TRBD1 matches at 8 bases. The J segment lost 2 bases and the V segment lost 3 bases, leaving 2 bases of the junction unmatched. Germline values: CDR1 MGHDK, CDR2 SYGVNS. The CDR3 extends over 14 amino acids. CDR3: CASSDQGANTEAFF. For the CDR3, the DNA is TGTGCCAGCAGTGATCAGGGGGCTAACACTGAAGCTTTCTTT.

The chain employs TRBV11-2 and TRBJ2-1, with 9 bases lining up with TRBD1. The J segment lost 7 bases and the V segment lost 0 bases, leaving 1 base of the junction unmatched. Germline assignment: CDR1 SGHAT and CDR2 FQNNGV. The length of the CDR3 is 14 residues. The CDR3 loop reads CASSLETGGNEQFF. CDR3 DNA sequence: TGTGCCAGCAGCTTAGAGACAGGGGGGAATGAGCAGTTCTTC.

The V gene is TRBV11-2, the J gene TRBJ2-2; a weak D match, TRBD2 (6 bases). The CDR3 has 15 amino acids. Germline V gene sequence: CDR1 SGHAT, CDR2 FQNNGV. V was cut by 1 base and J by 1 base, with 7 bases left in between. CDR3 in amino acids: CASSLGEVNTGELFF. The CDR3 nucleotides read TGTGCCAGCAGCTTAGGGGAGGTGAACACCGGGGAGCTGTTTTTT.

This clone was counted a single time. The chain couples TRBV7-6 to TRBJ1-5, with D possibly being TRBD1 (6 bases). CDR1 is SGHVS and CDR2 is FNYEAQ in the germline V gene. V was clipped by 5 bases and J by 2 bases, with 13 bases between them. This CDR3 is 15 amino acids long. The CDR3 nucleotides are TGTGCCAGCAGCCCGAATGGGGGGCGCAATCAGCCCCAGCATTTT. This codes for CASSPNGGRNQPQHF.

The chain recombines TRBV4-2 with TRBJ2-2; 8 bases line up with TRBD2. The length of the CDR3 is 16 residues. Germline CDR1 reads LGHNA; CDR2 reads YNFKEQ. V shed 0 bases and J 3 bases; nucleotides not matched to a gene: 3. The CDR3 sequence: CASSQDPGGDTGELFF. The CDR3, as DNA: TGTGCCAGCAGCCAAGATCCGGGAGGGGACACCGGGGAGCTGTTTTTT.

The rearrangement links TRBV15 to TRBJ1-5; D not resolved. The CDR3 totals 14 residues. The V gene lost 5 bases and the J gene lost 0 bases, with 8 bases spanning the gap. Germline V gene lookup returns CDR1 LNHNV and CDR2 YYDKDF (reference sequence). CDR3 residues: CATSVHNSNQPQHF. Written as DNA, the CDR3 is TGTGCCACCAGCGTACACAATAGCAATCAGCCCCAGCATTTT.

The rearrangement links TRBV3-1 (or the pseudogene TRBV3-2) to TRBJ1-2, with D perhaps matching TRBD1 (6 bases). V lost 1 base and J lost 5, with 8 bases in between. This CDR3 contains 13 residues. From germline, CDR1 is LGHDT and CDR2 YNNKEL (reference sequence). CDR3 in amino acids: CASSQGTAYGYTF. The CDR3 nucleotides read TGTGCCAGCAGCCAAGGGACAGCTTATGGCTACACCTTC.

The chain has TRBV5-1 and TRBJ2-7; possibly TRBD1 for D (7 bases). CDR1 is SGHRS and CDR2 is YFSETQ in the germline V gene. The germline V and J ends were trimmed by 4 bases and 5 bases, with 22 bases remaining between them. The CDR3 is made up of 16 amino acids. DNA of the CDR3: TGCGCCAGCAGCCGGTTGGGAGGACAGGCCCCCGACGAGCAGTACTTC. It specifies CASSRLGGQAPDEQYF.